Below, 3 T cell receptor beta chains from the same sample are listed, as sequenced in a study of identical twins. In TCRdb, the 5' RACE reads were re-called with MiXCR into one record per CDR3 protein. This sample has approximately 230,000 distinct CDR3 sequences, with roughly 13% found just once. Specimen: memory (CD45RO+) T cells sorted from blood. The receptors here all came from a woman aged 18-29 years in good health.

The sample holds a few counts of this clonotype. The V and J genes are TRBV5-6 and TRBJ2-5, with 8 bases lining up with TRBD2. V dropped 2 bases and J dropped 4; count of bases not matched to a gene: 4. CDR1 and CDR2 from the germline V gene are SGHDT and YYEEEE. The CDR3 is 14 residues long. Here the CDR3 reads CASSLPSGLETQYF. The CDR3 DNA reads TGTGCCAGCAGCTTACCTAGCGGGCTAGAGACCCAGTACTTC.

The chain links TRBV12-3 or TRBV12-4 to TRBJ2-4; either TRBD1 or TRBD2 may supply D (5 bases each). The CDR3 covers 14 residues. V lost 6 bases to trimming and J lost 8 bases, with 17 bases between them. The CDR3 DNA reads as TGTGCCAGCAGCCCCGGGACCCTCATCGACATTCAGTACTTC. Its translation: CASSPGTLIDIQYF.

The DNA of the CDR3 is TGTGCCAGCAGCTTAACGTCCCGGGATGAGCAGTTCTTC. Its translation is CASSLTSRDEQFF. The chain couples TRBV7-3 to TRBJ2-1; D remains ambiguous. The germline gives CDR1 SGHTA, CDR2 FQGTGA. CDR3 size: 13 residues. The V gene lost 0 bases and the J gene lost 8 bases, with 8 bases spanning the gap.